This TCR beta chain was retrieved from a study of T-cell reconstitution after alpha-beta-depleted transplantation in children. The library targeted TCRbeta and was prepared with unique molecular identifiers. MiXCR, applied by TCRdb to the PCR reads, yields one record per CDR3 protein. This table has fewer than 8,000 distinct CDR3 sequences, about 32% appearing once. By sample share, this clonotype is medium-sized (0.01 to 0.1%). CDR3 length: 17 residues. V was pared by 3 bases and J by 4 bases, with 11 bases of the junction left unmatched. The sample was peripheral blood, taken 60 days after TCRalphabeta/CD19-depleted stem cell transplant. This sequence originates from a boy less than two years old who had a stem cell transplant for SCID, so the T cells may come from the graft donor. The chain recombines TRBV12-3 or TRBV12-4 with TRBJ1-4; 7 nucleotides agree with TRBD1. The CDR3 region has the DNA TGTGCCAGCAGTTTTGCAGGGGGAAGTGCCGTTAATGAAAAACTGTTTTTT. Encoded protein: CASSFAGGSAVNEKLFF.